Listed below are T cell receptor beta chains from one sample, sequenced in a study of blood T cell repertoires in COVID-19. The repertoire was sequenced with immunoSEQ multiplex PCR; TCRdb's copy has only in-frame clones and lacks some. The sample contains around 210,000 clones, approximately 85% of which appear only once. Sequences were obtained from peripheral blood. The origin of the receptors is a man over 45 with COVID-19, enrolled during active disease. Both conserved end residues are part of each CDR3. A D gene is named only where the DNA matches it firmly. The size of a clone is reported for some rows only, either as once, few or many, or as a class for expanded clones.

DNA: TGTGCCAGTAGTATGGATAGCGGGGGCGGCAAAGAGACCCAGTACTTC; CDR3: CASSMDSGGGKETQYF; D: TRBD2; J: TRBJ2-5; V: TRBV19; size: .
DNA: TGCGCCAGCAGCCAAAGAGATCAGGGGATAACTGAAGCTTTCTTT; CDR3: CASSQRDQGITEAFF; D: .; J: TRBJ1-1; V: TRBV4-1; size: .
DNA: TGTGCCAGCAGCTTGGAAGGGGGCCCCACAGATACGCAGTATTTT; CDR3: CASSLEGGPTDTQYF; D: TRBD1; J: TRBJ2-3; V: TRBV11-3; size: .
DNA: TGTGCCAGCAGCTTACTCAGGGAAACGACACCCCTCCACTTT; CDR3: CASSLLRETTPLHF; D: .; J: TRBJ1-6; V: TRBV6-5; size: .
DNA: TGTGCCATCAGTGAGTCGACAGCTAGCAATCAGCCCCAGCATTTT; CDR3: CAISESTASNQPQHF; D: .; J: TRBJ1-5; V: TRBV10-3; size: .
DNA: TGTGCCAGCAGCAAAGAGGCCAGGGACTACGAGCAGTACTTC; CDR3: CASSKEARDYEQYF; D: .; J: TRBJ2-7; V: TRBV21-1; size: once
DNA: TGTGCCAGCAGTGAAGGGACAGGGGGCCATCAGCCCCAGCATTTT; CDR3: CASSEGTGGHQPQHF; D: TRBD1; J: TRBJ1-5; V: TRBV6-1; size: .
DNA: TGCGCCAGCAGCTTACTCCAGGGCTACGAGCAGTACTTC; CDR3: CASSLLQGYEQYF; D: .; J: TRBJ2-7; V: TRBV5-1; size: few
DNA: TGCGCCAGCGGGGATAGGGACAGCTTCCTTTCGGACACCGGGGAGCTGTTTTTT; CDR3: CASGDRDSFLSDTGELFF; D: TRBD1; J: TRBJ2-2; V: TRBV5-1; size: .
DNA: TGTGCCAGCAGCTTGGGACAGTTCTACTCTGGGGCCAACGTCCTGACTTTC; CDR3: CASSLGQFYSGANVLTF; D: .; J: TRBJ2-6; V: TRBV5-4; size: .
DNA: TGTGCCAGCAGCGTATCCGGGACTAGCGGGGGTTGGGACAATGAGCAGTTCTTC; CDR3: CASSVSGTSGGWDNEQFF; D: TRBD2; J: TRBJ2-1; V: TRBV11-3; size: few
DNA: TGTGCCAGTAGTATTCAAGGGGGCGGGGTAAACACTGAAGCTTTCTTT; CDR3: CASSIQGGGVNTEAFF; D: TRBD1; J: TRBJ1-1; V: TRBV19; size: .
DNA: TGTGCCAGCAGGTCCTTTCAGGGGTCGAATTCACCCCTCCACTTT; CDR3: CASRSFQGSNSPLHF; D: .; J: TRBJ1-6; V: TRBV27; size: .
DNA: TGTGCCAGCAGCTTTTTCGGGGGGCGCGACACTGAAGCTTTCTTT; CDR3: CASSFFGGRDTEAFF; D: .; J: TRBJ1-1; V: TRBV5-4; size: .
DNA: TGTGCCAGCAGCCAACCTAACGACAGGGGCTCCTATAATTCACCCCTCCACTTT; CDR3: CASSQPNDRGSYNSPLHF; D: TRBD1; J: TRBJ1-6; V: TRBV16; size: .
DNA: TGTGCCAGCAGCTTTTACAGGGATGCTGAGCAGTTCTTC; CDR3: CASSFYRDAEQFF; D: .; J: TRBJ2-1; V: TRBV7-3; size: .
DNA: TGTGCCAGCAGCTCAGGAGGGGTCCAGTACAATGAGCAGTTCTTC; CDR3: CASSSGGVQYNEQFF; D: .; J: TRBJ2-1; V: TRBV11-1; size: .
DNA: TGTGCCAGCAGTAATAAGGGGTCTTTCGCCGGGGAGCTGTTTTTT; CDR3: CASSNKGSFAGELFF; D: .; J: TRBJ2-2; V: TRBV2; size: .
DNA: TGTGCCAGCAGCTTAGCACAATCCACTAGCGGGCGCTCCTACGAGCAGTACTTC; CDR3: CASSLAQSTSGRSYEQYF; D: TRBD2; J: TRBJ2-7; V: TRBV7-2; size: .
DNA: TGTGCCTGGACCCATGGACGACAGGAAGCTTTCTTT; CDR3: CAWTHGRQEAFF; D: .; J: TRBJ1-1; V: TRBV30; size: .
DNA: TGCGCCAGCAGCTTTGGCCCCAACACTGAAGCTTTCTTT; CDR3: CASSFGPNTEAFF; D: .; J: TRBJ1-1; V: TRBV5-1; size: .
DNA: TGTGCCACCAGCAGAGACATGGGACAGCAAGAGACCCAGTACTTC; CDR3: CATSRDMGQQETQYF; D: TRBD1; J: TRBJ2-5; V: TRBV15; size: .
DNA: TGCAGTGCTAGTGGGACAGGGTTAAACACCATATATTTT; CDR3: CSASGTGLNTIYF; D: TRBD1; J: TRBJ1-3; V: TRBV20-1; size: .
DNA: TGTGCCAGCAGCTTAGAACTAGCGGGGGGATATAGCTCCTACGAGCAGTACTTC; CDR3: CASSLELAGGYSSYEQYF; D: TRBD2; J: TRBJ2-7; V: TRBV7-8; size: .
DNA: TGCGCCAGCAGCTTAGGACAGAGCACCGGGGAGCTGTTTTTT; CDR3: CASSLGQSTGELFF; D: .; J: TRBJ2-2; V: TRBV5-1; size: .
DNA: TGTGCCAGCAGTTCGGAAAAGGGGTTAGCCTACGAGCAGTACTTC; CDR3: CASSSEKGLAYEQYF; D: .; J: TRBJ2-7; V: TRBV5-4; size: .